This TCR beta chain was documented in a study of shared clonotypes between healthy human individuals. The CDR3 spans 13 residues. CDR1 and CDR2 (germline): MGHRA, YSYEKL. V lost 4 bases and J 9 bases, leaving 10 bases between the germline ends. Only in-frame clones appear in the TCRdb table, and some are missing; sequencing was by immunoSEQ multiplex PCR. The data show 1.4 million to 1.5 million clones, 96% seen once. The rearrangement joins TRBV4-1 to TRBJ2-6; TRBD2 might be the D (5 bases). The receptor comes from a man younger than 40 in good health. Sequenced material: naive CD4+ T cells sorted from blood. Subset meaning: CD45RA+ positively selected. In DNA form, the CDR3 reads TGCGCCAGCAGCCCATCCGGGATCAACGTCCTGACTTTC. Translating gives CASSPSGINVLTF.